A selection of T cell receptor beta chains follows, all from one sample in a study of T cells in Graves' hyperthyroidism and ophthalmopathy. Each CDR3 protein gets one entry after TCRdb re-called the multiplex PCR reads with MiXCR. The table records hundreds of thousands of distinct CDR3 sequences, 15% to 20% of them present only once. Source material: blood. The origin of the receptors is a man aged 50 to 59 with Graves' ophthalmopathy. Each CDR3 is given with its conserved first and last residue. The D gene is left open where the match is weak. A clone size is listed for some rows: how often the clone was seen (once, few, many), or a class if it is expanded.

V: TRBV30; D: NA; size: few; J: TRBJ1-5; CDR3: CAWSVRGGANQPQHF
V: TRBV27; D: TRBD1; size: many; J: TRBJ1-6; CDR3: CASSWDRGRDSPLHF
V: TRBV20-1; D: NA; size: NA; J: TRBJ1-5; CDR3: CSARDLTSNQPQHF
V: TRBV11-3; D: TRBD1; size: many; J: TRBJ2-1; CDR3: CASSARTGGALNEQFF
V: TRBV29-1; D: NA; size: NA; J: TRBJ2-4; CDR3: CSVSKEENIQYF
V: TRBV5-1; D: NA; size: many; J: TRBJ1-5; CDR3: CASSPQRTVSNQPQHF
V: TRBV27; D: NA; size: many; J: TRBJ2-7; CDR3: CASSLTSPYYEQYF
V: TRBV20-1; D: TRBD2; size: NA; J: TRBJ2-4; CDR3: CSGSGGGSFGKNIQYF
V: TRBV28; D: NA; size: many; J: TRBJ2-1; CDR3: CASSVQGLNEQFF
V: TRBV6-1; D: NA; size: NA; J: TRBJ1-4; CDR3: CASSDRRTLFF
V: TRBV10-2; D: NA; size: few; J: TRBJ2-7; CDR3: CASRNVLGVSEQYF
V: TRBV9; D: TRBD1; size: NA; J: TRBJ2-7; CDR3: CASSVEGQGAGEQYF
V: TRBV5-1; D: NA; size: many; J: TRBJ1-2; CDR3: CASSYTDRAYGYTF
V: TRBV28; D: NA; size: many; J: TRBJ2-7; CDR3: CASSNPAGTRTYEQYF
V: TRBV5-1; D: NA; size: NA; J: TRBJ1-3; CDR3: CASSLDPRRNTIYF
V: TRBV20-1; D: NA; size: NA; J: TRBJ2-7; CDR3: CSARSYEQYF
V: TRBV28; D: TRBD2; size: many; J: TRBJ2-3; CDR3: CASRRSGTYTDTQYF
V: TRBV10-3; D: TRBD2; size: few; J: TRBJ2-7; CDR3: CAISESTRGGTYEQYF
V: TRBV6-1; D: NA; size: few; J: TRBJ2-7; CDR3: CASMRDGGGQHHF
V: TRBV6-1; D: NA; size: NA; J: TRBJ2-1; CDR3: CASSIQGNEQFF
V: TRBV5-1; D: TRBD1; size: many; J: TRBJ2-1; CDR3: CASSSTGAHNEQFF
V: TRBV3-1; D: TRBD1; size: many; J: TRBJ1-5; CDR3: CASSQGGQGISNQPQHF
V: TRBV28; D: NA; size: many; J: TRBJ1-2; CDR3: CASSLLLPRGDYGYTF
V: TRBV10-3; D: NA; size: NA; J: TRBJ1-6; CDR3: CASSLDPWGPLHF
V: TRBV28; D: NA; size: NA; J: TRBJ2-6; CDR3: CASRRNSGANVLTF
V: TRBV20-1; D: TRBD2; size: NA; J: TRBJ2-1; CDR3: CSASELAGVDEQFF
V: TRBV28; D: NA; size: NA; J: TRBJ2-2; CDR3: CASSLWTDTGELFF
V: TRBV11-2; D: NA; size: few; J: TRBJ2-3; CDR3: CASSHTRSPTQYF
V: TRBV7-9; D: NA; size: NA; J: TRBJ1-2; CDR3: CASSLAGSRALDYGYTF
V: TRBV7-9; D: NA; size: many; J: TRBJ2-7; CDR3: CASSLTGEQYF
V: TRBV12-3/TRBV12-4; D: TRBD1; size: many; J: TRBJ1-2; CDR3: CASSPGTVDGYTF
V: TRBV20-1; D: NA; size: NA; J: TRBJ2-1; CDR3: CSARSRAGRDEQFF
V: TRBV13; D: TRBD2; size: many; J: TRBJ2-1; CDR3: CASSLEGTRDSEGHGNEQFF
V: TRBV7-8; D: NA; size: many; J: TRBJ2-7; CDR3: CASSSRPAGGGYEQYF
V: TRBV10-3; D: TRBD1; size: many; J: TRBJ2-2; CDR3: CAISERGQGAETGELFF
V: TRBV20-1; D: TRBD2; size: many; J: TRBJ2-1; CDR3: CSAKTSGFAIGQFF
V: TRBV5-5; D: NA; size: NA; J: TRBJ2-2; CDR3: CASSPITRANTGELFF
V: TRBV7-9; D: NA; size: few; J: TRBJ1-4; CDR3: CASSLFMGGEKLFF
V: TRBV20-1; D: NA; size: many; J: TRBJ2-3; CDR3: CSAENDGSTDTQYF
V: TRBV28; D: TRBD2; size: few; J: TRBJ2-7; CDR3: CASSFGLAGKSYEQYF
V: TRBV5-1; D: NA; size: many; J: TRBJ2-7; CDR3: CASSSPGAFYEQYF
V: TRBV2; D: NA; size: many; J: TRBJ1-5; CDR3: CASKAPGTSNQPQHF
V: TRBV3-1; D: NA; size: NA; J: TRBJ1-1; CDR3: CAIHITEAFF
V: TRBV3-1; D: TRBD1; size: many; J: TRBJ2-1; CDR3: CASSQAGTGRSNEQFF
V: TRBV15; D: NA; size: NA; J: TRBJ2-1; CDR3: CATSRGPSSYNEQFF